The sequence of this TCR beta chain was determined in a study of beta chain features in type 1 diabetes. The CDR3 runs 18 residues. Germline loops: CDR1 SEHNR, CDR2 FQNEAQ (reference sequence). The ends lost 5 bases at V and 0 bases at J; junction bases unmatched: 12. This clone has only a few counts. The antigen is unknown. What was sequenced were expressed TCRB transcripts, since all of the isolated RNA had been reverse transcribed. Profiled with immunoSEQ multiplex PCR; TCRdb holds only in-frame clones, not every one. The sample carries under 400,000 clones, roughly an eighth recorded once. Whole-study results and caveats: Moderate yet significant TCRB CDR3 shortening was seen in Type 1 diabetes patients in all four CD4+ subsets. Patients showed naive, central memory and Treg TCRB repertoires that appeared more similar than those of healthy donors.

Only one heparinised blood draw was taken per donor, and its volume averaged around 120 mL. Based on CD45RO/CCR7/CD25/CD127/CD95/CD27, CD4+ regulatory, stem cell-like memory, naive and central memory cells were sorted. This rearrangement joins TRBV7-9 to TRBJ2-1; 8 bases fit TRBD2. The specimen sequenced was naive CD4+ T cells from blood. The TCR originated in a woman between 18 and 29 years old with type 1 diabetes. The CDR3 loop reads CASSRLRLARSSYNEQFF. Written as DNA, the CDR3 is TGTGCCAGCAGCCGCCTCCGACTAGCGAGAAGCTCCTACAATGAGCAGTTCTTC.